This record concerns one T cell receptor beta chain sequence. Germline V CDR1 and CDR2: SNHLY, FYNNEI. CDR3 length: 12 residues. The V end was cut by 9 bases, the J end by 3 bases, with 8 bases between. The data stem from a study of blood T cell repertoires in COVID-19. Study-wide context: Samples taken during acute and convalescent COVID-19 were collected in the United States, Italy and Spain. T cells, B-cell-depleted T cells, or PBMCs supplied cDNA or gDNA.

Authors' analysis steps: Estimation of nucleated cell counts was performed using reference gene primer amplification. Profiling relied on immunoSEQ multiplex PCR, and the TCRdb table lists in-frame clones only, not all of them. V and J calls and clone size come straight from that table; D and trimming were deduced from the DNA. The sample lists around 70,000 clones, roughly nine tenths occurring once. The sequenced sample consisted of peripheral blood. The chain employs TRBV2 and TRBJ2-2; no clear D gene. This clonotype was obtained from a man aged 50 or older with COVID-19, enrolled during active disease. The CDR3 coding sequence is TGTGCCAGTTCCTCGGACACCGGGGAGCTGTTTTTT. Its protein is CASSSDTGELFF.